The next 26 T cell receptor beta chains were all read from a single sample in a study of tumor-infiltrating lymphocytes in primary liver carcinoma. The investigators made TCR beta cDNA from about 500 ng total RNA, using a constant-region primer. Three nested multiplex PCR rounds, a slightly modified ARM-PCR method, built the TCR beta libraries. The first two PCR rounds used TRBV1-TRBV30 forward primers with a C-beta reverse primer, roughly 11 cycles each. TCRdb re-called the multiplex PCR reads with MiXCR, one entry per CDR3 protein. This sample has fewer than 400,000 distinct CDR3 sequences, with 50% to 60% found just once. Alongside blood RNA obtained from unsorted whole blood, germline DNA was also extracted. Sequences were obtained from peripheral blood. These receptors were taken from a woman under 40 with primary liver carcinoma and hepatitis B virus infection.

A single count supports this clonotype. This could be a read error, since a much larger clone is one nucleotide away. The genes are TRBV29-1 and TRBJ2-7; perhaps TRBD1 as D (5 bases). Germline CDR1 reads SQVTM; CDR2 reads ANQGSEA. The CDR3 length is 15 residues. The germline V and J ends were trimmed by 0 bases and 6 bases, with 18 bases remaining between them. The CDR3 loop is CSVEDAWTREREQYF. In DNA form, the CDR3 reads TGCAGCGTTGAAGATGCTTGGACAAGGGAACGCGAGCAGTACTTC.

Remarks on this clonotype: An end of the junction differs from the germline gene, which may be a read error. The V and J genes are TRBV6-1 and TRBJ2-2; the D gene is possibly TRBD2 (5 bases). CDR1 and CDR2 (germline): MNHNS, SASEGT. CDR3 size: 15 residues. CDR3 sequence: CASIEAQATTGELLF. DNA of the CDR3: TGTGCCAGCATAGAGGCTCAGGCGACTACCGGGGAGCTGCTTTTT.

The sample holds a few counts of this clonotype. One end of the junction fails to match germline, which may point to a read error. Written as DNA, the CDR3 is TGTGCCAGCAGCGTAGCGGGAGACATAGATACGCAGTATTTT. Translated, it gives CASSVAGDIDTQYF. The chain joins TRBV7-8 to TRBJ2-3, with 9 bases matching TRBD2. The length of the CDR3 is 14 residues. From germline, CDR1 is SGHVS and CDR2 FQNEAQ. Looking up the rest from reference TRBV7-8 and TRBJ2-3 gives the full variable domain: GAGVSQSPRYKVAKRGQDVALRCDPISGHVSLFWYQQALGQGPEFLTYFQNEAQLDKSGLPSDRFFAERPEGSVSTLKIQRTQQEDSAVYLCASSVAGDIDTQYFGPGTRLTVL.

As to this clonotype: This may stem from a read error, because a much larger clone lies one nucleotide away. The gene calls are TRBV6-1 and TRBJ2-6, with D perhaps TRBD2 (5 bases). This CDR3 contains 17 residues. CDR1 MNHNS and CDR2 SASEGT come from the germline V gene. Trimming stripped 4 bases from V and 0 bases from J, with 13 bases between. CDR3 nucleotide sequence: TGTGCCAGCAGTGTCTTAATTGCGGGCTCTGGGGCCAACGTCCTGACTTTC. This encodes CASSVLIAGSGANVLTF.

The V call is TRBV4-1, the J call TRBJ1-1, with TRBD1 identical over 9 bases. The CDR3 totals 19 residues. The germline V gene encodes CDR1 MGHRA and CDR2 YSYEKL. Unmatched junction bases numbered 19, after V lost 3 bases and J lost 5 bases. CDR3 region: CASSHYKGTGLKSWTEAFF. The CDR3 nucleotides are TGCGCCAGCAGCCATTACAAGGGGACAGGGTTGAAGTCGTGGACTGAAGCTTTCTTT.

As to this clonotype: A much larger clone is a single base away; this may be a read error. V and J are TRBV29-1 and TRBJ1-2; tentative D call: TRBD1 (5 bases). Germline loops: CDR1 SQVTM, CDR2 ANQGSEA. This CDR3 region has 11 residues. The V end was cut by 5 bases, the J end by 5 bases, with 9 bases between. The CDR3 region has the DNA TGCAGCGTTAGGACAACATATGGCTACACCTTC. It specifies CSVRTTYGYTF.

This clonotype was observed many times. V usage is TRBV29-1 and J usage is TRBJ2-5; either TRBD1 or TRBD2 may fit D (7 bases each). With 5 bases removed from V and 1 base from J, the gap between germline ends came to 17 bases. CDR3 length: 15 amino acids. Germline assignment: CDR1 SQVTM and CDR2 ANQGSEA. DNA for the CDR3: TGCAGCGTTTACGAGCAGGGGGGGTCCCAAGAGACCCAGTACTTC. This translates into CSVYEQGGSQETQYF.

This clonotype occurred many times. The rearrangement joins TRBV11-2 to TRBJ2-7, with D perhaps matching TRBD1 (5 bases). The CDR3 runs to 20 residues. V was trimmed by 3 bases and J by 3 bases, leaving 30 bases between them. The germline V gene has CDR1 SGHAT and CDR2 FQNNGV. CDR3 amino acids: CASSFLIPARVLAWNYEQYF. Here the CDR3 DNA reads TGTGCCAGCAGCTTCTTAATCCCGGCCAGGGTCCTCGCCTGGAACTACGAGCAGTACTTC. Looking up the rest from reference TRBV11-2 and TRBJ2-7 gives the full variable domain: EAGVAQSPRYKIIEKRQSVAFWCNPISGHATLYWYQQILGQGPKLLIQFQNNGVVDDSQLPKDRFSAERLKGVDSTLKIQPAKLEDSAVYLCASSFLIPARVLAWNYEQYFGPGTRLTVT.

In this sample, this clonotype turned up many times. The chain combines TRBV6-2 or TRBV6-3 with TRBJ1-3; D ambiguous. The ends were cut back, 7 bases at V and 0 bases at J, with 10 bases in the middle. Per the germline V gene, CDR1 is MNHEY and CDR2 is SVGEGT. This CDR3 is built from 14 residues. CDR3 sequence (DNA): TGTGCCAGCAACCTACCGAGCTCTGGAAACACCATATATTTT. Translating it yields CASNLPSSGNTIYF.

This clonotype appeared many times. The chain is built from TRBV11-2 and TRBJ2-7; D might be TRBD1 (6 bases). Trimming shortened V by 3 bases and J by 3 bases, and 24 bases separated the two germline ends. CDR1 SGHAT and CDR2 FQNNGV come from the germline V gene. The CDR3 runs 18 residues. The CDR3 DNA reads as TGTGCCAGCAGCTTTCGTCTGGGGACGCCAACAGGGAGCTACGAGCAGTACTTC. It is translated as CASSFRLGTPTGSYEQYF.

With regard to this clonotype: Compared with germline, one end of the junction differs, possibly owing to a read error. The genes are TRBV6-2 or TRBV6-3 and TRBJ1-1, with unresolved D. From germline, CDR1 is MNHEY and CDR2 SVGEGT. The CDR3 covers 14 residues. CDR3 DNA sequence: TGTGCCAGCAAGCCCCATATGGAGAACACTGTAGCTTTCTTT. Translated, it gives CASKPHMENTVAFF.

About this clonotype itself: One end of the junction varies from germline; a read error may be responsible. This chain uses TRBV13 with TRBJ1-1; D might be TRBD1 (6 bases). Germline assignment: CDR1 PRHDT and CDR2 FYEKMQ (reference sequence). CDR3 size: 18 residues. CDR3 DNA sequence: TGTGCCAGCAGCATAGGCCTCGGGGGGCGGGGTCGGCGGACTGAAGCTTTCTTT. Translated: CASSIGLGGRGRRTEAFF.

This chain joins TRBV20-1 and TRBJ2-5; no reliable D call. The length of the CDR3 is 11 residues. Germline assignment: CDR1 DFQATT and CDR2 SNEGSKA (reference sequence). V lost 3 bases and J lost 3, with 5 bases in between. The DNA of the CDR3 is TGCAGTGCTAGGTTGAAAGAGACCCAGTACTTC. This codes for CSARLKETQYF.

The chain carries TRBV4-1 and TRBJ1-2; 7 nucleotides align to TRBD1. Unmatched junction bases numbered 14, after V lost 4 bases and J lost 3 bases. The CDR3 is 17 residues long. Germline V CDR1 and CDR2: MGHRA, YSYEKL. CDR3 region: CASSPGTGEQYYYGYTF. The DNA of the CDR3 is TGCGCCAGCAGCCCCGGTACAGGGGAGCAATACTACTATGGCTACACCTTC.

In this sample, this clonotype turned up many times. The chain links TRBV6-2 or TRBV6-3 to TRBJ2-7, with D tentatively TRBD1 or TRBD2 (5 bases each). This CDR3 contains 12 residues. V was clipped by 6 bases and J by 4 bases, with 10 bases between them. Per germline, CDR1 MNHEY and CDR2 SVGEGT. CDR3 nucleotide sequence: TGTGCCAGCAGATGGGGACGTTACGAGCAGTACTTC. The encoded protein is CASRWGRYEQYF.

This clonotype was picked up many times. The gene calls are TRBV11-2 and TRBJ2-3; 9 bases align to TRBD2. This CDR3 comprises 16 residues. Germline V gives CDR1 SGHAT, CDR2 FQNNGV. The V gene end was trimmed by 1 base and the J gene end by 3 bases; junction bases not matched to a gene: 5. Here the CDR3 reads CASSLVPSGRTDTQYF. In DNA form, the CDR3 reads TGTGCCAGCAGCTTAGTACCGAGCGGGAGGACAGATACGCAGTATTTT.

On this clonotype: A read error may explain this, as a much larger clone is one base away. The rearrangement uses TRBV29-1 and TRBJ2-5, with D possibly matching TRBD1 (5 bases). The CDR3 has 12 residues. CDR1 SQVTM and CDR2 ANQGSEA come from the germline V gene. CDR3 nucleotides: TGCAGCGCGAAGAGGACACAAGGGACCCAGTACTTC. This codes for CSAKRTQGTQYF. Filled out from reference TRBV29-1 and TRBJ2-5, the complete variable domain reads SAVISQKPSRDICQRGTSLTIQCQVDSQVTMMFWYRQQPGQSLTLIATANQGSEATYESGFVIDKFPISRPNLTFSTLTVSNMSPEDSSIYLCSAKRTQGTQYFGPGTRLLVL.

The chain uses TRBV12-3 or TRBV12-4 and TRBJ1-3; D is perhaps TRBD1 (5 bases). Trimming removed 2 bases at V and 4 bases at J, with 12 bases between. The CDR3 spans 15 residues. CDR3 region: CASSLIARDGNTIYF. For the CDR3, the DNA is TGTGCCAGCAGTTTAATAGCCAGGGACGGAAACACCATATATTTT.

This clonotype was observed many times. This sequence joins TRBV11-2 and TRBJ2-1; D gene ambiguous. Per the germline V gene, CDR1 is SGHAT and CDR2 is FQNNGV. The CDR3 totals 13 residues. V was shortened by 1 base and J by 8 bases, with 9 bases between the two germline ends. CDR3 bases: TGTGCCAGCAGCTTAGGGGTAGGAGATGAGCAGTTCTTC. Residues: CASSLGVGDEQFF.

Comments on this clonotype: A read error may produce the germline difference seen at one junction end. The CDR3 loop reads CASSLALAGKVGELLF. In DNA, the CDR3 is TGTGCCAGCAGTTTAGCCCTAGCGGGAAAAGTCGGGGAGCTGCTTTTT. The chain is built from TRBV12-3 or TRBV12-4 and TRBJ2-2; TRBD2 matches 9 bases. This CDR3 comprises 16 residues.

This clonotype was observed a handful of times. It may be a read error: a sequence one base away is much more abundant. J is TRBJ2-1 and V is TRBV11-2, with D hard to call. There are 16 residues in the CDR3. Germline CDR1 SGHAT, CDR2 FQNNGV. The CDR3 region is CTSSLLYGSSYNEQFF. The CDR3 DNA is TGTACCAGCAGCTTGTTATACGGCAGTTCCTACAATGAGCAGTTCTTC.

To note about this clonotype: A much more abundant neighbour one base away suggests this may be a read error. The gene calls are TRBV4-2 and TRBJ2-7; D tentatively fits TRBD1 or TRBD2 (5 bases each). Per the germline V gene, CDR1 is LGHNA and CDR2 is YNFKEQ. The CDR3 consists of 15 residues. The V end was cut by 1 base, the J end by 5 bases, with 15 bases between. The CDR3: CASSQGGARGDEQYF. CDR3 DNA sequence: TGTGCCAGCAGCCAAGGCGGCGCGCGAGGGGACGAGCAGTACTTC.

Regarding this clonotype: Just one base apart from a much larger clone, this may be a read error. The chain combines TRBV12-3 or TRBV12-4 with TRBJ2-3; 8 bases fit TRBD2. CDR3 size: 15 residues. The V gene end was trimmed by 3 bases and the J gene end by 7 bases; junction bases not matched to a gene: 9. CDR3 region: CASSLQSGSWNTQYF. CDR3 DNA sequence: TGTGCCAGCAGTTTGCAGAGCGGGAGCTGGAATACGCAGTATTTT.

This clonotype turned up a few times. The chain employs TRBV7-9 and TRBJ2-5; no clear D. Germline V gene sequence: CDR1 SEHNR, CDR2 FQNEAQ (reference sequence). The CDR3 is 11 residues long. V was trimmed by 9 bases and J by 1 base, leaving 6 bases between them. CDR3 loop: CARRLQETQYF. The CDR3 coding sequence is TGTGCCAGGCGTCTCCAAGAGACCCAGTACTTC.

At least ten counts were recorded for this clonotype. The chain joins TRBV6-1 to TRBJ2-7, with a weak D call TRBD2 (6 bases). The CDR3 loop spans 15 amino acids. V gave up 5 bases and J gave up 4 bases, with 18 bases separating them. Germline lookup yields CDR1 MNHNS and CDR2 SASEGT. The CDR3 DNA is TGTGCCAGCAGTAAAATGGACGGAGGGTCGTACGAGCAGTACTTC. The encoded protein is CASSKMDGGSYEQYF.

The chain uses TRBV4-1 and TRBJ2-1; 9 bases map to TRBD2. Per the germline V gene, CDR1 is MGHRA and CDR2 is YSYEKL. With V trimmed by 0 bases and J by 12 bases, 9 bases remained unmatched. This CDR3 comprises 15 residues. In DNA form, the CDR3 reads TGCGCCAGCAGCCAAGATCAGGGTAGCGGGAGCTGGCAGTTCTTC. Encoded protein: CASSQDQGSGSWQFF.